The rows below give T cell receptor beta chains drawn from one sample of a study of CD8+ T cells in alopecia areata. The table came from immunoSEQ multiplex PCR; TCRdb's copy has only in-frame clones and leaves some out. The profile shows some 200,000 clones, approximately 60% of them singletons. Source: CD4+ T cells sorted from blood, taken at week 4, from a patient treated with tofacitinib. The receptors derive from a human donor with alopecia areata. The CDR3 runs from the conserved cysteine through the conserved F or W. The D gene is left open where the match is weak. Some rows have no size entry. The others give once, few or many, or a class for an expanded clone.

D gene	V gene	CDR3 length	J gene	clone size	CDR3 DNA	CDR3 protein
.	TRBV2	13	TRBJ2-7	.	TGTGCCAGCCTCTTCGGAGGGCCTTACGAGCAGTACTTC	CASLFGGPYEQYF
.	TRBV28	14	TRBJ1-1	.	TGTGCCAGCAACCTGGATGGGGAGAACACTGAAGCTTTCTTT	CASNLDGENTEAFF
TRBD2	TRBV4-3	16	TRBJ2-4	.	TGCGCCAGCAGCCAAATACTAGCGGGGGCCAAAAACATTCAGTACTTC	CASSQILAGAKNIQYF
TRBD2	TRBV15	16	TRBJ2-1	.	TGTGCCACCAGCAGCGACCGGGGGGTTTCCTACAATGAGCAGTTCTTC	CATSSDRGVSYNEQFF
.	TRBV4-3	15	TRBJ2-3	.	TGCGCCAGCAGCCAAAGAGGCTTCAACACAGATACGCAGTATTTT	CASSQRGFNTDTQYF
TRBD1	TRBV6-6	12	TRBJ1-1	few	TGTGCCAGCAGTTCGGGACAGAGTGAAGCTTTCTTT	CASSSGQSEAFF
.	TRBV18	13	TRBJ2-5	.	TGTGCCAGCTCAATAGGACTGGAAGAGACCCAGTACTTC	CASSIGLEETQYF
TRBD1	TRBV29-1	14	TRBJ2-5	.	TGCAGCGTTGAAGAGGGACAGGGGGCTTTGGCCCAGTACTTC	CSVEEGQGALAQYF
.	TRBV5-1	18	TRBJ2-1	few	TGCGCCAGCAGCTTGGAGGATCTTGGGTGGGGCCTCTACAATGAGCAGTTCTTC	CASSLEDLGWGLYNEQFF
.	TRBV28	12	TRBJ1-1	once	TGTGCCAGCATTCGAACGGGGCAAGGGGCTTTCTTT	CASIRTGQGAFF
.	TRBV29-1	13	TRBJ2-5	.	TGCAGCGTTGGAGAGACAGTACAAGAGACCCAGTACTTC	CSVGETVQETQYF
TRBD1	TRBV9	16	TRBJ2-1	.	TGTGCCAGCAGCGTAGAAGGGACAGGCGTCTACAATGAGCAGTTCTTC	CASSVEGTGVYNEQFF
TRBD1	TRBV29-1	13	TRBJ2-7	few	TGCAGCGTTGAAGCCACAGGGGGCCGCGAGCAGTACTTC	CSVEATGGREQYF
TRBD2	TRBV2	14	TRBJ2-5	.	TGTGCCGCCAAGCCCATAGCGGGGGGCGGGACCCAGTACTTC	CAAKPIAGGGTQYF
.	TRBV5-4	17	TRBJ2-1	few	TGTGCCAGCAGCCCGCCGCCAACTCCAAGCTCCTACAATGAGCAGTTCTTC	CASSPPPTPSSYNEQFF
.	TRBV7-9	18	TRBJ1-3	few	TGTGCCAGCAGCTTAGCGTCCGAACACCGCACCTCTGGAAACACCATATATTTT	CASSLASEHRTSGNTIYF